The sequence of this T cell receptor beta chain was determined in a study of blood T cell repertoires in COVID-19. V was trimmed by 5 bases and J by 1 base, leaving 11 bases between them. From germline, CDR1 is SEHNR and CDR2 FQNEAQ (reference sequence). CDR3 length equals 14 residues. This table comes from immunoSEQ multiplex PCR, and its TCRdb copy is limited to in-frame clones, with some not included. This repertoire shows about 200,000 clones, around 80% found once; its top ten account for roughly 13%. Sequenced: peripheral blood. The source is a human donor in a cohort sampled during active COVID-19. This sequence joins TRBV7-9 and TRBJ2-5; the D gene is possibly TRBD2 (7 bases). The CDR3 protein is CASSPRGAQETQYF. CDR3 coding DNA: TGTGCCAGCAGCCCCCGGGGGGCCCAAGAGACCCAGTACTTC.